This T cell receptor (beta chain) appears in the sequencing data of a study of early T cells in non-severe SARS-CoV-2 infection. From germline, CDR1 is SGHAT and CDR2 FQNNGV. The CDR3 sequence is 11 residues long. V lost 5 bases and J 7 bases, leaving 8 bases between the germline ends. TCRdb fed the 5' RACE reads into MiXCR, producing one record per CDR3 protein. The sample has approximately 85,000 distinct CDR3 sequences, about 12% seen once. The TCR comes from an adult who was a healthcare worker with PCR-confirmed SARS-CoV-2 infection or an uninfected control (not recorded which). Material for sequencing was whole blood. The genes are TRBV11-2 and TRBJ2-5; D remains unclear. The CDR3 nucleotides are TGTGCCAGCAGCCATTCAGGGACCCAGTACTTC. Amino acid sequence: CASSHSGTQYF.